This T cell receptor beta chain appears in the sequencing data of a study of OX40 agonist ivuxolimab in advanced cancers. The overall study: Aged 23 to 79 with a mean of roughly 65 years, they were approximately 79% male. Study results and limitations: Several nonresponders also turned out to have low normalized T-cell clonal expansion. On average, CD8+ T cells had more expanded clones than CD4+.

Data came from immunoSEQ multiplex PCR; TCRdb stores just in-frame clones and leaves some out. The sample yields about 14,000 clones, around four fifths seen once. Regarding this clone: Its antigen is currently unknown.

Here the sequenced sample was CD4+ or CD8+ T cells sorted from blood, taken in a trial of the OX40 agonist ivuxolimab. This sequence originates from an adult with an advanced solid tumor such as melanoma, head and neck, liver or kidney cancer.

CDR3 amino acids: CASSSGRESRETQYF. In DNA form, the CDR3 reads TGTGCCAGCAGCTCCGGGAGGGAATCCAGAGAGACCCAGTACTTC. The chain combines TRBV28 with TRBJ2-5, with 8 bases matching TRBD2. The CDR3 length is 15 residues. Germline CDR1 is MDHEN and CDR2 is SYDVKM. The trim removed 6 bases at V and 4 bases at J, leaving 10 bases unmatched.